Following are 24 T cell receptor beta chains from one sample sequenced in a study of shared T cell receptors in the human thymus. Assay: immunoSEQ multiplex PCR; the TCRdb copy retains only in-frame clones and omits some. The sample contains about 380,000 clones, roughly 94% of which appear only once. Sequenced sample: thymocytes. Source of these receptors: a human donor.

The chain carries TRBV4-3 and TRBJ2-1; TRBD1 matches 9 bases. The CDR3 is 15 residues long. Germline loops: CDR1 LGHNA, CDR2 YSLEER. V trimming: 4 bases; J trimming: 7 bases; junction bases outside the gene matches: 8. The CDR3 sequence is CASSRGQGRGNEQFF. Written as DNA, the CDR3 is TGCGCCAGCAGCCGCGGACAGGGGAGGGGAAATGAGCAGTTCTTC.

The chain joins TRBV5-1 to TRBJ1-2, with 9 nucleotides matching TRBD1. CDR3 length: 15 amino acids. J lost 8 bases, V lost 7 bases, and 15 bases had no gene match. Per germline, CDR1 SGHRS and CDR2 YFSETQ. For the CDR3, the DNA is TGCGCCAGCGGAGGTTGGGACAGGGCTCCCCGGGGCTACACCTTC. Protein sequence: CASGGWDRAPRGYTF.

The chain has TRBV7-2 and TRBJ1-1; a possible D gene is TRBD1 (6 bases). The CDR3 is 12 residues long. Germline CDR1 is SGHTA and CDR2 is FQGNSA. V was cut by 3 bases and J by 5 bases, with 7 bases left in between. The CDR3 region is CASSFTGTEAFF. Here the CDR3 DNA reads TGTGCCAGCAGCTTTACAGGGACTGAAGCTTTCTTT.

The J gene is TRBJ2-3, the V gene TRBV10-3; TRBD1 matches at 9 bases. CDR1 is ENHRY and CDR2 is SYGVKD in the germline V gene. This CDR3 contains 19 residues. V shed 2 bases, J shed 4 bases, and the junction held 16 bases outside the gene matches. The chain's CDR3 is CAISEDRGGQGSESDTQYF. CDR3 DNA sequence: TGTGCCATCAGTGAGGATAGAGGGGGACAGGGAAGTGAATCAGATACGCAGTATTTT.

To note about this clone: The sample contains more than one DNA sequence encoding this CDR3. The chain is built from TRBV15 and TRBJ1-5; tentatively, D is TRBD1 (5 bases). CDR1 and CDR2 (germline): LNHNV, YYDKDF (reference sequence). Between the trimmed V and J ends, which lost 1 base and 4 bases, there was a span of 5 bases. The CDR3 length is 13 residues. CDR3 amino acids: CATSRGGNQPQHF. The CDR3 DNA is TGTGCCACCAGCAGAGGGGGGAATCAGCCCCAGCATTTT.

The chain has TRBV14 and TRBJ2-1, with 12 bases fitting TRBD2. Germline loops: CDR1 SGHDN, CDR2 FVKESK. The CDR3 has 16 residues. V gave up 4 bases and J gave up 2 bases; unmatched junction bases: 3. CDR3 protein: CASSLGLAGPYNEQFF. The CDR3 nucleotides are TGTGCCAGCAGCCTCGGACTAGCGGGGCCCTACAATGAGCAGTTCTTC.

J is TRBJ2-7 and V is TRBV27; D is tentatively TRBD1 or TRBD2 (6 bases each). Germline-derived CDR1 and CDR2 are MNHEY and SMNVEV (reference sequence). The germline V and J ends were trimmed by 3 bases and 0 bases, with 15 bases remaining between them. This CDR3 has 16 amino acids. The CDR3 bases are TGTGCCAGCAGTTTGGGGTCGGGGGCTCGCTCCTACGAGCAGTACTTC. It translates to CASSLGSGARSYEQYF.

This clone was observed once. CDR3 residues: CASSSPFGGNEQFF. The CDR3 nucleotides read TGTGCCAGCAGCTCACCCTTTGGGGGCAATGAGCAGTTCTTC. This rearrangement joins TRBV11-2 to TRBJ2-1; possibly TRBD1 or TRBD2 for D (5 bases each). Germline CDR1 SGHAT, CDR2 FQNNGV. The CDR3 extends over 14 amino acids. The V and J ends lost 4 bases and 6 bases respectively, with 13 bases between them.

This chain links TRBV30 with TRBJ2-2; D is unresolved. The CDR3 runs 12 residues. The germline V gene encodes CDR1 GTSNPN and CDR2 SVGIG (reference sequence). Trimming took off 2 bases at V and 7 bases at J, with 8 bases between the two ends. The CDR3 region is CAWSSPFGELFF. DNA of the CDR3: TGTGCCTGGAGTTCCCCCTTCGGGGAGCTGTTTTTT.

V usage is TRBV5-4 and J usage is TRBJ1-2, with D possibly TRBD1 on 6 matching bases. The germline V and J ends were trimmed by 0 bases and 3 bases, with 12 bases remaining between them. This CDR3 has 15 amino acids. The germline gives CDR1 SGHNT, CDR2 YYREEE (reference sequence). CDR3 loop: CASSLAQGWDYGYTF. CDR3 DNA sequence: TGTGCCAGCAGCTTGGCCCAGGGGTGGGACTATGGCTACACCTTC.

This chain links TRBV7-8 with TRBJ2-7; perhaps TRBD2 as D (6 bases). The germline V gene encodes CDR1 SGHVS and CDR2 FQNEAQ. The CDR3 length is 15 residues. V lost 4 bases, J lost 1 base, and 14 bases lay in between. CDR3 protein: CASSSEGRPSYEQYF. The CDR3 DNA sequence: TGTGCCAGCAGCTCGGAGGGGCGTCCGTCCTACGAGCAGTACTTC.

V usage is TRBV15 and J usage is TRBJ2-1; TRBD2 matches at 10 bases. The junction had 16 bases not matched to a gene; V was cut back by 4 bases and J by 10 bases. This CDR3 is 17 amino acids long. CDR1 is LNHNV, CDR2 YYDKDF, per germline (reference sequence). CDR3 DNA: TGTGCCACCAGCACCGCTTGGGCTAGCGGGAGCCCCGGGGAGCAGTTCTTC. Amino acids: CATSTAWASGSPGEQFF.

The chain couples TRBV5-1 to TRBJ2-7, with D perhaps TRBD1 (6 bases). The germline V and J ends were trimmed by 0 bases and 2 bases, with 12 bases remaining between them. This CDR3 has 15 residues. Per germline, CDR1 SGHRS and CDR2 YFSETQ. DNA of the CDR3: TGCGCCAGCAGCTTGGAATGGGGGCCCCCCTACGAGCAGTACTTC. Its translation: CASSLEWGPPYEQYF.

V and J are TRBV28 and TRBJ2-7, with 13 bases matching TRBD2. V was pared by 3 bases and J by 6 bases, with 14 bases of the junction left unmatched. This CDR3 has 18 amino acids. Germline V gene sequence: CDR1 MDHEN, CDR2 SYDVKM. CDR3 protein: CASSLLPGLAGPGAEQYF. The CDR3 coding sequence is TGTGCCAGCAGTTTGCTGCCGGGACTAGCGGGGCCCGGGGCCGAGCAGTACTTC.

The rearrangement links TRBV19 to TRBJ2-7; 9 nucleotides match TRBD1. This CDR3 contains 15 residues. J was trimmed by 3 bases and V by 2 bases; bases with no gene match: 5. The V gene's germline CDR1 is LNHDA and CDR2 SQIVND (reference sequence). DNA of the CDR3: TGTGCCAGTAGTATAAATAAGGACAGGGGCTACGAGCAGTACTTC. Residues: CASSINKDRGYEQYF.

V is TRBV5-1 and J is TRBJ2-3, with a weak D call TRBD2 (5 bases). Between the trimmed V and J ends, which lost 1 base and 2 bases, there was a span of 11 bases. Germline CDR1 is SGHRS and CDR2 is YFSETQ. The length of the CDR3 is 15 residues. The CDR3: CASSLSGSYTDTQYF. CDR3 DNA: TGCGCCAGCAGCTTGAGCGGTTCTTACACAGATACGCAGTATTTT. The whole variable domain, filled in from reference TRBV5-1 and TRBJ2-3, reads KAGVTQTPRYLIKTRGQQVTLSCSPISGHRSVSWYQQTPGQGLQFLFEYFSETQRNKGNFPGRFSGRQFSNSRSEMNVSTLELGDSALYLCASSLSGSYTDTQYFGPGTRLTVL.

V usage is TRBV11-1 and J usage is TRBJ2-6; D is ambiguous. Trimming pared 3 bases from V and 0 bases from J, leaving 12 bases between. The CDR3 is made up of 17 amino acids. Per the germline V gene, CDR1 is SGHAT and CDR2 is FQDESV (reference sequence). CDR3 coding DNA: TGTGCCAGCAGCTTGGGCCGGATTCTCTCTGGGGCCAACGTCCTGACTTTC. It yields the protein CASSLGRILSGANVLTF.

This chain joins TRBV9 and TRBJ2-3; D call uncertain. Looked up from germline, CDR1 is SGDLS and CDR2 is YYNGEE. Trimming pared 4 bases from V and 2 bases from J, leaving 8 bases between. The CDR3 extends over 13 amino acids. DNA for the CDR3: TGTGCCAGCAGCACAATCCCCACAGATACGCAGTATTTT. Encoded protein: CASSTIPTDTQYF.

The V gene is TRBV5-4, the J gene TRBJ2-3, with 12 positions matching TRBD1. V shed 3 bases and J 5 bases; nucleotides not matched to a gene: 4. CDR3 length equals 15 residues. Germline V gene lookup returns CDR1 SGHNT and CDR2 YYREEE (reference sequence). In DNA form, the CDR3 reads TGTGCCAGCAGCTGGGGACAGGGGGCGGAAGATACGCAGTATTTT. Amino acid sequence: CASSWGQGAEDTQYF. The variable domain in full, completed from reference TRBV5-4 and TRBJ2-3, reads ETGVTQSPTHLIKTRGQQVTLRCSSQSGHNTVSWYQQALGQGPQFIFQYYREEENGRGNFPPRFSGLQFPNYSSELNVNALELDDSALYLCASSWGQGAEDTQYFGPGTRLTVL.

This clone was observed a single time. This chain links TRBV27 with TRBJ1-1, with 7 bases matching TRBD1. The CDR3 totals 17 residues. Unmatched junction bases numbered 11, after V lost 3 bases and J lost 1 base. CDR1 is MNHEY and CDR2 is SMNVEV in the germline V gene (reference sequence). In nucleotides, the CDR3 is TGTGCCAGCAGTTTCTCCGGACAGGCGACGGAGAACACTGAAGCTTTCTTT. Amino acid sequence: CASSFSGQATENTEAFF.

V gene TRBV4-3 combines with J gene TRBJ2-6; 10 nucleotides align to TRBD2. Germline V gene data show CDR1 as LGHNA and CDR2 as YSLEER. The CDR3 consists of 21 residues. J was trimmed by 2 bases and V by 1 base; bases with no gene match: 14. The CDR3 sequence is CASSQVLAGFPPEAGANVLTF. The CDR3 DNA reads as TGCGCCAGCAGCCAAGTACTAGCGGGATTTCCGCCGGAGGCTGGGGCCAACGTCCTGACTTTC.

DNA of the CDR3: TGTGCCAGCTCACACAGGGTGACCGGGGAGCTGTTTTTT. It translates to CASSHRVTGELFF. The chain uses TRBV18 and TRBJ2-2; D may be TRBD1 (6 bases). The V gene lost 4 bases and the J gene lost 5 bases, with 8 bases spanning the gap. Germline assignment: CDR1 KGHSH and CDR2 LQKENI. The CDR3 extends over 13 amino acids.

J is TRBJ1-3 and V is TRBV4-1, with D maybe TRBD1 (6 bases). Germline V gene data show CDR1 as MGHRA and CDR2 as YSYEKL. The length of the CDR3 is 15 residues. The ends were cut back, 0 bases at V and 2 bases at J, with 8 bases in the middle. The DNA of the CDR3 is TGCGCCAGCAGCCAAGAGACAGGCGCTGGAAACACCATATATTTT. Amino acid sequence: CASSQETGAGNTIYF.

This chain connects TRBV2 to TRBJ1-2, with 7 bases aligning to TRBD1. V trimming: 6 bases; J trimming: 5 bases; junction bases outside the gene matches: 12. The CDR3 spans 15 residues. Germline CDR1 reads SNHLY; CDR2 reads FYNNEI. CDR3 bases: TGTGCCAGCAGCGCCTCCGGGACAGACCCTTATGGCTACACCTTC. It yields the protein CASSASGTDPYGYTF. Full variable domain (missing parts from reference TRBV2 and TRBJ1-2): EPEVTQTPSHQVTQMGQEVILRCVPISNHLYFYWYRQILGQKVEFLVSFYNNEISEKSEIFDDQFSVERPDGSNFTLKIRSTKLEDSAMYFCASSASGTDPYGYTFGSGTRLTVV.